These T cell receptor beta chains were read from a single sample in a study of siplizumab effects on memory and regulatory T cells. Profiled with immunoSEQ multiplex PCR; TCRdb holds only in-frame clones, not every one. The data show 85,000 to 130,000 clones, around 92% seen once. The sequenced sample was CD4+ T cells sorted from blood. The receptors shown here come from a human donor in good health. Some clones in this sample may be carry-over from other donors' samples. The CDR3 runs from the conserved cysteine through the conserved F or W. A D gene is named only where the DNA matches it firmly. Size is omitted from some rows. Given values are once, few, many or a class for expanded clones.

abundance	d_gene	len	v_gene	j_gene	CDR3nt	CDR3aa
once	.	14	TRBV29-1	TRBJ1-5	TGCAGCGTGAGGGGGTTTGGGAGCAATCAGCCCCAGCATTTT	CSVRGFGSNQPQHF
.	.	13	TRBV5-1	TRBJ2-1	TGCGCCAGCAGTTCCGGGACCTACAATGAGCAGTTCTTC	CASSSGTYNEQFF
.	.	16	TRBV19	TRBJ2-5	TGTGCCAGTAGTAAAAACTCCGGACAGAACCAAGAGACCCAGTACTTC	CASSKNSGQNQETQYF
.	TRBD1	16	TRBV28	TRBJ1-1	TGTGCCAGCAATTTTCCTGGGGGACAGGGTATTCGGGGAGCTTTCTTT	CASNFPGGQGIRGAFF
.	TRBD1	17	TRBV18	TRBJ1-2	TGTGCCAGCTCACCATCAACGGGACAGGGAAGTAACTATGGCTACACCTTC	CASSPSTGQGSNYGYTF
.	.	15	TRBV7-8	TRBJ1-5	TGTGCCAGCAGCTTATTCGACAGTAGCAATCAGCCCCAGCATTTT	CASSLFDSSNQPQHF
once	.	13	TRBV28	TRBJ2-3	TGTGCCAGCAGTACTACTACGTCAGATACGCAGTATTTT	CASSTTTSDTQYF
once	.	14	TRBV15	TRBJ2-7	TGTGCCACCAGCACGGGGCAGGGGAGGCACGAGCAGTACTTC	CATSTGQGRHEQYF
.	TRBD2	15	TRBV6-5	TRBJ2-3	TGTGCCAGCAGTTACTCAGCGGGGGTCCCAGATACGCAGTATTTT	CASSYSAGVPDTQYF
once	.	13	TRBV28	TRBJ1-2	TGTGCCAGCAGTTTAGGCACAAACTATGGCTACACCTTC	CASSLGTNYGYTF
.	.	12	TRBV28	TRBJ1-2	TGTGCCAGCAGTTTAGGTCGTACTGGCTACACCTTC	CASSLGRTGYTF
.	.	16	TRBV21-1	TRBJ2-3	TGTGCCAGCAGCAAAGCATCGACAGGGGGCACAGATACGCAGTATTTT	CASSKASTGGTDTQYF
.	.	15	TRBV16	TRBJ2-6	TGTGCCAGCAGCCAAGAACTTTTTGGGGCCAACGTCCTGACTTTC	CASSQELFGANVLTF
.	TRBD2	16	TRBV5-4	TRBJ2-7	TGTGCCAGCAGCTTGGGGGACCGAGCGGGAGTTAGGGAGCAGTACTTC	CASSLGDRAGVREQYF
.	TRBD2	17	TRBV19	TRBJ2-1	TGTGCCAGTAGTATAGTGGGACTAGCGGGAAACACCAATGAGCAGTTCTTC	CASSIVGLAGNTNEQFF
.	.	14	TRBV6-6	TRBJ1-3	TGTGCCAGCAGCGACAGGATCTCTGGAAACACCATATATTTT	CASSDRISGNTIYF
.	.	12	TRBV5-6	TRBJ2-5	TGTGCCAGCAGCCCGTACCAAGAGACCCAGTACTTC	CASSPYQETQYF
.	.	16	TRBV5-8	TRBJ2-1	TGTGCCAGCAGCTTGGTAGTGCGGGGTTCCTACAATGAGCAGTTCTTC	CASSLVVRGSYNEQFF
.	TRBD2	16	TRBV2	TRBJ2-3	TGTGCCAGCAGTGAAGCCGGACTAGCGGGAGGGCCTTCGCAGTATTTT	CASSEAGLAGGPSQYF
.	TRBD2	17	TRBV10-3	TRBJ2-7	TGTGCCATCAGTCGGGTTCTCTTACTAGCGGGAGACTACGAGCAGTACTTC	CAISRVLLLAGDYEQYF
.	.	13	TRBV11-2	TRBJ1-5	TGTGCCAGCAGCTTAGATTCGGGTCAGCCCCAGCATTTT	CASSLDSGQPQHF
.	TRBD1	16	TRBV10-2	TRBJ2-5	TGCGCCAGCCAAGCAGGGGGAGCGATTGGGGAGGAGACCCAGTACTTC	CASQAGGAIGEETQYF
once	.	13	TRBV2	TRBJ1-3	TGTGCCAGTCACATGAGGTCCGGAAACACCATATATTTT	CASHMRSGNTIYF
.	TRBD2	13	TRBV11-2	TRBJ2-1	TGTGCCAGCAGCCCCGGACTAGCCGGCGAGCAGTTCTTC	CASSPGLAGEQFF
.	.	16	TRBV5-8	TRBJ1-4	TGTGCCAGCAGCTTGGGAGTGGCGGCTAATAATGAAAAACTGTTTTTT	CASSLGVAANNEKLFF
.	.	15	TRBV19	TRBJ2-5	TGTGCCAGTAGTGAGGCCCTGGACAGCCAGGGGACCCAGTACTTC	CASSEALDSQGTQYF
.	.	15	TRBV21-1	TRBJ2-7	TGTGCCAGCAGCAAAGACTTGGAAAGGAACTACGAGCAGTACTTC	CASSKDLERNYEQYF
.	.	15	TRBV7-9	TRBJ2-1	TGTGCCAGCAGCTCGAGGAGGGCAGGGGACAATGAGCAGTTCTTC	CASSSRRAGDNEQFF
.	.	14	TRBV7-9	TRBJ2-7	TGTGCCAGCAGCTCCACTTACGGGAGTAGCGAGCAGTACTTC	CASSSTYGSSEQYF
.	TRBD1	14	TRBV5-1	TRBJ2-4	TGCGCCAGCAGCTTGGGACAGGGCTCTGGCATTCAGTACTTC	CASSLGQGSGIQYF
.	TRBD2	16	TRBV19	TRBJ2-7	TGTGCCAGTAGTCCCCCCCGCGGGGGGAGCTCCTACGAGCAGTACTTC	CASSPPRGGSSYEQYF
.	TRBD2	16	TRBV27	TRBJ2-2	TGTGCCAGCAGTTTTCTCGCGGGAGTATCGGCCGGGGAGCTGTTTTTT	CASSFLAGVSAGELFF
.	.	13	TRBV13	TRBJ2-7	TGTGCCAGCAGCTTAGCGAGCTCCTACGAGCAGTACTTC	CASSLASSYEQYF
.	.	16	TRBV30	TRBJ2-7	TGTGCCTGGAGTCCCGGCCGCGGGGCTGCCGAGCACGAGCAGTACTTC	CAWSPGRGAAEHEQYF
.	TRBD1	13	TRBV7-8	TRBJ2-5	TGTGCCAGCAGCAGAGGACAGGCAGGAACCCAGTACTTC	CASSRGQAGTQYF
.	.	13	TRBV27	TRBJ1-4	TGCGCCAGCAGTTTGGATAGGGCGGGAAAACTGTTTTTT	CASSLDRAGKLFF
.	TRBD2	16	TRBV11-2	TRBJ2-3	TGTGCCAGCAGCATACTAGCGGGAGGAACCACAGATACGCAGTATTTT	CASSILAGGTTDTQYF
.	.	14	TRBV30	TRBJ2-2	TGTGCCCGGGGGCCTGGGCAGGGCTACGGGGAGCTGTTTTTT	CARGPGQGYGELFF
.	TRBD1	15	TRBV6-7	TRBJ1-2	TGTGCCAGCAGTTCCGGGACAGCCCGTCGCTATGGCTACACCTTC	CASSSGTARRYGYTF
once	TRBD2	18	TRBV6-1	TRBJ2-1	TGTGCCAGCAGTGAAAGAGCGGGAGAACTGAGCTCCTACAATGAGCAGTTCTTC	CASSERAGELSSYNEQFF
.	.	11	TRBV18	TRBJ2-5	TGTGCCAGCTCACCAGAAGAGACCCAGTACTTC	CASSPEETQYF
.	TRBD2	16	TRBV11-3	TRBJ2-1	TGTGCCAGCAGCTTAGATGGGCGGGAGGGCCGCGATGAGCAGTTCTTC	CASSLDGREGRDEQFF